This T cell receptor beta chain was identified in a study of T cell responses to AZD1222 COVID-19 vaccine. Germline assignment: CDR1 SGDLS and CDR2 YYNGEE. V was pared by 4 bases and J by 2 bases, with 24 bases between. This CDR3 has 18 amino acids. General study points: Regions left unmutated in variants are reportedly the target of nearly half of spike-specific TCRs.

For this clone: Antigen specificity is unknown.

Generated by immunoSEQ multiplex PCR, the TCRdb table keeps only in-frame clones and is missing some. The table includes 150,000 to 200,000 clones, about nine tenths detected once. The rearrangement links TRBV9 to TRBJ1-2; D may be TRBD1 (5 bases). The clonotype was recovered from an adult in good health. Sequences were derived from peripheral blood, sampled on day 0 of AZD1222 vaccination. The CDR3 bases are TGTGCCAGCAGCTCCCTGGGAAGTTCGAGCCGGGGGAACTATGGCTACACCTTC. The encoded protein is CASSSLGSSSRGNYGYTF.